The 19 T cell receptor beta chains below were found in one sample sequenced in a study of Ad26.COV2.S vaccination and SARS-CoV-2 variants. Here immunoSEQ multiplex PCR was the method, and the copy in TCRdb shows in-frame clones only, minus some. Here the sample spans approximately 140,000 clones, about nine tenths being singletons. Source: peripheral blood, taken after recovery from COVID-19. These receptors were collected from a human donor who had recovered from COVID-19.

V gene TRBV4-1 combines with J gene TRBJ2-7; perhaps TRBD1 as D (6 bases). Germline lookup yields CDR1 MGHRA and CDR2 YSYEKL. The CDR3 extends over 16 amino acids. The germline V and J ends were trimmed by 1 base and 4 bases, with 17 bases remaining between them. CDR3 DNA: TGCGCCAGCAGCCAAGTCCTACAGGGTGCTAGTTACGAGCAGTACTTC. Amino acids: CASSQVLQGASYEQYF.

The chain's CDR3 is CASSSRTIGNEQFF. The CDR3 region has the DNA TGTGCCAGCAGTTCTCGGACTATCGGAAATGAGCAGTTCTTC. The genes are TRBV7-9 and TRBJ2-1, with D maybe TRBD2 (6 bases). The CDR3 spans 14 residues. Looked up from germline, CDR1 is SEHNR and CDR2 is FQNEAQ (reference sequence). Trimming removed 6 bases from V and 7 bases from J, with 16 bases in between.

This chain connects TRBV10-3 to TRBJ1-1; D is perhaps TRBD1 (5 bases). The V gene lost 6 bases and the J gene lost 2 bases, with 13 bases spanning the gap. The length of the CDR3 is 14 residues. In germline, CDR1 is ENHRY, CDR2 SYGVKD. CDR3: CAIRDRDGNTEAFF. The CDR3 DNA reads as TGTGCCATCAGGGACCGGGACGGAAACACTGAAGCTTTCTTT.

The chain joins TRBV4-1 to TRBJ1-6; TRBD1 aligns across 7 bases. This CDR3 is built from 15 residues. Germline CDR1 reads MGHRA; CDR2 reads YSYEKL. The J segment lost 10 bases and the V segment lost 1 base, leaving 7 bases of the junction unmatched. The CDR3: CASSQGTDRVSPLHF. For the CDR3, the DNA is TGCGCCAGCAGCCAAGGGACTGACAGGGTCTCACCCCTCCACTTT.

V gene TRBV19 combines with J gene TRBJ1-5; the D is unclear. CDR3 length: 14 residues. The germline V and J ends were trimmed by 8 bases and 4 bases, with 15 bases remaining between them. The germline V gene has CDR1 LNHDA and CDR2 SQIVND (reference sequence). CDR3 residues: CASAYRRGNQPQHF. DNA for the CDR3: TGTGCCAGTGCATACAGACGGGGAAATCAGCCCCAGCATTTT.

CDR3 protein: CASRMDRGGGYTF. The DNA for the CDR3 is TGTGCCAGCAGGATGGACAGGGGAGGCGGCTACACCTTC. The chain carries TRBV28 and TRBJ1-2, with 9 positions matching TRBD1. Germline values: CDR1 MDHEN, CDR2 SYDVKM. This CDR3 contains 13 residues. With 6 bases clipped from V and 8 bases from J, the junction kept 7 bases outside the gene matches.

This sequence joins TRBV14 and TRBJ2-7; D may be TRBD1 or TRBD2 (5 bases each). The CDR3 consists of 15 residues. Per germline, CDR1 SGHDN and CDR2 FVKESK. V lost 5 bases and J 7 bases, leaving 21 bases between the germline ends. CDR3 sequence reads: CASSSGTLTAGEQYF. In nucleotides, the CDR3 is TGTGCCAGCAGCTCCGGGACGCTGACCGCAGGAGAGCAGTACTTC.

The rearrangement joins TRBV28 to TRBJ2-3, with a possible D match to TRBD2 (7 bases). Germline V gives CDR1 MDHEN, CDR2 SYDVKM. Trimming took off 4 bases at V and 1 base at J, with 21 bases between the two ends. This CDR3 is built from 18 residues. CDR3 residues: CASSYPSGGRARTDTQYF. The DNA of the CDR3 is TGTGCCAGCAGTTACCCCTCCGGGGGGCGTGCGCGCACAGATACGCAGTATTTT.

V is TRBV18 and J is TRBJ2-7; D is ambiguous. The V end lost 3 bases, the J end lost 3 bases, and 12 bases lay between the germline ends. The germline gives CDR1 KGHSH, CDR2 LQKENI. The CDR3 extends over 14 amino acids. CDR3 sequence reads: CASSPFDSLYEQYF. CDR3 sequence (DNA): TGTGCCAGCTCACCGTTTGACTCTCTCTACGAGCAGTACTTC.

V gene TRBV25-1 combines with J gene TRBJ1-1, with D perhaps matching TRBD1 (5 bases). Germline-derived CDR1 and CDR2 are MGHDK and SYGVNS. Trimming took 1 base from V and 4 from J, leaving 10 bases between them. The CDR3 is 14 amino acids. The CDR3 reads CASSEFGRVTEAFF. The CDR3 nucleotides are TGTGCCAGCAGTGAATTCGGCAGGGTCACTGAAGCTTTCTTT.

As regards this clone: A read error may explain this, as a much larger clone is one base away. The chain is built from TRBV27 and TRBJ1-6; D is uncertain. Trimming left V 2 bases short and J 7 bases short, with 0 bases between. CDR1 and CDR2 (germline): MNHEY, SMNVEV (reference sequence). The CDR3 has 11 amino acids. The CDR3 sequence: CASSLNSPLHF. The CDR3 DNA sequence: TGTGCCAGCAGTTTAAATTCACCCCTCCACTTT.

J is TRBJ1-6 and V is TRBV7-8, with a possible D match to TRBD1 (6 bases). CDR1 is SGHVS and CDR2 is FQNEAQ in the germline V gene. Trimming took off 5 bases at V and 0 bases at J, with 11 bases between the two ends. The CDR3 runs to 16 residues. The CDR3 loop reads CASSLTGSSYNSPLHF. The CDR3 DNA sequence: TGTGCCAGCAGCCTGACAGGCAGCTCCTATAATTCACCCCTCCACTTT.

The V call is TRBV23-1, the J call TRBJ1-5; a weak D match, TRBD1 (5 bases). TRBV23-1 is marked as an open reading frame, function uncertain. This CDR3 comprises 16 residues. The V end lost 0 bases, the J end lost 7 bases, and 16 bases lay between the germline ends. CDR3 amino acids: CASSQSAPGQGQPQHF. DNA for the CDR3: TGCGCCAGCAGTCAATCGGCCCCCGGGCAGGGACAGCCCCAGCATTTT.

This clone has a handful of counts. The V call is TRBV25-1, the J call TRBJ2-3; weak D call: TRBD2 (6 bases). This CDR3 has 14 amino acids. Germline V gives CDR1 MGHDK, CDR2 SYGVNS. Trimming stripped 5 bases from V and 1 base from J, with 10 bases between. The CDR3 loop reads CASSPTGGTDTQYF. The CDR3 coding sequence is TGTGCCAGCAGTCCCACGGGGGGCACAGATACGCAGTATTTT.

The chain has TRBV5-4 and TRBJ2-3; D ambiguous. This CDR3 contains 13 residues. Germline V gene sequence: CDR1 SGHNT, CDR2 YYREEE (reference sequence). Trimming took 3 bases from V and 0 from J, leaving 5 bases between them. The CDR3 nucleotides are TGTGCCAGCAGCTCCTCCAGCACAGATACGCAGTATTTT. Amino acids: CASSSSSTDTQYF.

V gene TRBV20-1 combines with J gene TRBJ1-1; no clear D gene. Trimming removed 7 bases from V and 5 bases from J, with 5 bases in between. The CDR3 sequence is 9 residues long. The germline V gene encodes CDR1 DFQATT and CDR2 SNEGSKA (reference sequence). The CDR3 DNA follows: TGCAGTGGTATAACTGAAGCTTTCTTT. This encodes CSGITEAFF.

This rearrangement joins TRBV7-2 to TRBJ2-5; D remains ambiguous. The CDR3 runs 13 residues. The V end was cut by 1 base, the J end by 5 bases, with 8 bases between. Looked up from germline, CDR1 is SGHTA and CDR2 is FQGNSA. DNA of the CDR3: TGTGCCAGCAGCTTAGAGGGATTGGAGACCCAGTACTTC. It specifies CASSLEGLETQYF.

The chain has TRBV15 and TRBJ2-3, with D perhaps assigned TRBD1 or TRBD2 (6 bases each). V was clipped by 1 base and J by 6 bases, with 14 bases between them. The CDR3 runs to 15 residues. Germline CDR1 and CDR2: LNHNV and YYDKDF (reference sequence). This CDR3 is CATSRGGAGSDTQYF. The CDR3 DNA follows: TGTGCCACCAGCAGAGGGGGGGCTGGGTCGGATACGCAGTATTTT.

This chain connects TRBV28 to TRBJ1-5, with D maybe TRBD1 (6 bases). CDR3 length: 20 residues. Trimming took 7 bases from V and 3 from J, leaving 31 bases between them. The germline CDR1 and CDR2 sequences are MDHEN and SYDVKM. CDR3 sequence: CASTPPQGRVVYFYNQPQHF. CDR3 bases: TGTGCCAGCACCCCCCCGCAGGGGCGGGTTGTCTACTTTTACAATCAGCCCCAGCATTTT.